These 24 T cell receptor beta chains originate from one sample sequenced in a study of shared clonotypes between healthy human individuals. This table comes from immunoSEQ multiplex PCR, and its TCRdb copy is limited to in-frame clones, with some not included. The sample contains 2.5 million or so clones, just over 90% of which appear only once. The material sequenced was naive CD4+ T cells sorted from blood. Subset in this sample: CD45RA+ positively selected. The receptor set was obtained from a man between 18 and 29 years old in good health.

V gene TRBV5-1 combines with J gene TRBJ2-1, with 7 bases matching TRBD2. The V and J ends lost 3 bases and 5 bases, in that order; junction bases with no gene match: 8. This CDR3 region has 15 residues. The germline V gene has CDR1 SGHRS and CDR2 YFSETQ. CDR3 in amino acids: CASSSHGTTDNEQFF. CDR3 coding DNA: TGCGCCAGCAGCTCCCATGGGACTACCGACAATGAGCAGTTCTTC.

The chain carries TRBV5-1 and TRBJ2-2, with 11 bases aligning to TRBD1. Trimming cost V 4 bases and J 7 bases; bases outside gene matches: 6. The CDR3 consists of 15 residues. Germline V lookup: CDR1 SGHRS, CDR2 YFSETQ. The CDR3 nucleotides are TGCGCCAGCAGCCCCGGGACAGGGGGACGCGGGGAGCTGTTTTTT. Translated: CASSPGTGGRGELFF. Full variable domain (missing parts from reference TRBV5-1 and TRBJ2-2): KAGVTQTPRYLIKTRGQQVTLSCSPISGHRSVSWYQQTPGQGLQFLFEYFSETQRNKGNFPGRFSGRQFSNSRSEMNVSTLELGDSALYLCASSPGTGGRGELFFGEGSRLTVL.

The chain couples TRBV7-2 to TRBJ2-7, with D possibly being TRBD2 (6 bases). The germline V gene has CDR1 SGHTA and CDR2 FQGNSA. This CDR3 has 14 amino acids. Trimming stripped 8 bases from V and 2 bases from J, with 16 bases between. The chain's CDR3 is CASGGYLEPYEQYF. In DNA, the CDR3 is TGTGCCAGCGGGGGGTACTTAGAACCCTACGAGCAGTACTTC. Together with reference TRBV7-2 and TRBJ2-7, the CDR3 gives the full variable domain: GAGVSQSPSNKVTEKGKDVELRCDPISGHTALYWYRQSLGQGLEFLIYFQGNSAPDKSGLPSDRFSAERTGGSVSTLTIQRTQQEDSAVYLCASGGYLEPYEQYFGPGTRLTVT.

Turning to this clone: In the same sample, other DNA sequences code for this CDR3. The V call is TRBV19, the J call TRBJ1-5; D perhaps matches TRBD1 (5 bases). CDR3 length: 14 amino acids. Trimming stripped 0 bases from V and 4 bases from J, with 7 bases between. Germline V gives CDR1 LNHDA, CDR2 SQIVND (reference sequence). The CDR3 nucleotides are TGTGCCAGTAGTATAGATGGGGGGAATCAGCCCCAGCATTTT. The encoded protein is CASSIDGGNQPQHF.

This sequence joins TRBV25-1 and TRBJ1-2; the D gene is possibly TRBD1 (6 bases). This CDR3 contains 14 residues. Germline V CDR1 and CDR2: MGHDK, SYGVNS. The V end lost 4 bases, the J end lost 2 bases, and 11 bases lay between the germline ends. The CDR3 loop reads CASSVQGPNYGYTF. CDR3 DNA sequence: TGTGCCAGCAGTGTACAGGGCCCCAACTATGGCTACACCTTC.

The V gene is TRBV7-6, the J gene TRBJ2-7; 12 bases map to TRBD1. The J segment lost 4 bases and the V segment lost 5 bases, leaving 9 bases of the junction unmatched. This CDR3 spans 16 amino acids. Germline assignment: CDR1 SGHVS and CDR2 FNYEAQ. The CDR3 here is CASSLAMGQGAYEQYF. In nucleotides, the CDR3 is TGTGCCAGCAGCCTGGCGATGGGACAGGGGGCATACGAGCAGTACTTC.

The chain recombines TRBV10-3 with TRBJ1-2; 10 bases map to TRBD1. Trimming cost V 2 bases and J 6 bases; bases outside gene matches: 3. The germline V gene encodes CDR1 ENHRY and CDR2 SYGVKD. The CDR3 is 14 residues long. In DNA, the CDR3 is TGTGCCATCAGTGAGCGGACAGGGGGGAATGGCTACACCTTC. This gives the protein CAISERTGGNGYTF.

V is TRBV7-6 and J is TRBJ2-3, with 12 positions matching TRBD2. There are 16 residues in the CDR3. CDR1 is SGHVS and CDR2 is FNYEAQ in the germline V gene. The trim removed 3 bases at V and 2 bases at J, leaving 3 bases unmatched. Here the CDR3 reads CASSFSSGGATDTQYF. The CDR3 nucleotides are TGTGCCAGCAGCTTCTCTAGCGGGGGGGCCACAGATACGCAGTATTTT. Full variable domain (missing parts from reference TRBV7-6 and TRBJ2-3): GAGVSQSPRYKVTKRGQDVALRCDPISGHVSLYWYRQALGQGPEFLTYFNYEAQQDKSGLPNDRFSAERPEGSISTLTIQRTEQRDSAMYRCASSFSSGGATDTQYFGPGTRLTVL.

The chain carries TRBV5-1 and TRBJ2-1; 12 bases line up with TRBD2. The ends lost 0 bases at V and 8 bases at J; junction bases unmatched: 3. Germline V gives CDR1 SGHRS, CDR2 YFSETQ. The length of the CDR3 is 15 residues. CDR3 bases: TGCGCCAGCAGCTTGGGACTAGCGGGAGCGTATGAGCAGTTCTTC. It specifies CASSLGLAGAYEQFF.

V and J are TRBV7-8 and TRBJ1-3; D is undetermined. V was pared by 2 bases and J by 4 bases, with 12 bases between. This CDR3 has 15 residues. Germline CDR1 and CDR2: SGHVS and FQNEAQ. The CDR3 nucleotides are TGTGCCAGCAGCTTATCTTTCCCGGCCGGAAACACCATATATTTT. Translating gives CASSLSFPAGNTIYF.

With regard to this clone: In the same sample, other DNA sequences code for this CDR3. The V gene is TRBV18, the J gene TRBJ2-5, with D uncertain. Germline V lookup: CDR1 KGHSH, CDR2 LQKENI. V lost 1 base and J lost 0, with 3 bases in between. The CDR3 loop spans 13 amino acids. The CDR3 nucleotides are TGTGCCAGCTCACCACAGAACCAAGAGACCCAGTACTTC. Translated: CASSPQNQETQYF.

The chain carries TRBV11-2 and TRBJ1-6; unclear D gene. Germline assignment: CDR1 SGHAT and CDR2 FQNNGV. V was clipped by 3 bases and J by 5 bases, with 11 bases between them. CDR3 size: 15 residues. CDR3 sequence: CASSLSQRNNSPLHF. CDR3 in DNA: TGTGCCAGCAGCTTGAGCCAGCGGAATAATTCACCCCTCCACTTT.

This sequence joins TRBV7-2 and TRBJ2-4, with D unresolved. V was shortened by 4 bases and J by 0 bases, with 10 bases between the two germline ends. CDR3 length equals 15 residues. Germline V CDR1 and CDR2: SGHTA, FQGNSA. The CDR3, as DNA: TGTGCCAGCAGCTCCCTAGTCGCAGCCAAAAACATTCAGTACTTC. This encodes CASSSLVAAKNIQYF.

The chain joins TRBV11-2 to TRBJ2-3; 10 bases match TRBD2. With V trimmed by 3 bases and J by 2 bases, 2 bases remained unmatched. This CDR3 spans 15 amino acids. Germline V gene data show CDR1 as SGHAT and CDR2 as FQNNGV. CDR3 sequence reads: CASSFTSGVTDTQYF. In DNA form, the CDR3 reads TGTGCCAGCAGCTTCACTAGCGGGGTCACAGATACGCAGTATTTT. The variable domain in full, with the rest retrieved from reference TRBV11-2 and TRBJ2-3, is EAGVAQSPRYKIIEKRQSVAFWCNPISGHATLYWYQQILGQGPKLLIQFQNNGVVDDSQLPKDRFSAERLKGVDSTLKIQPAKLEDSAVYLCASSFTSGVTDTQYFGPGTRLTVL.

This chain links TRBV27 with TRBJ2-7; TRBD2 aligns across 7 bases. The CDR3 is 14 residues long. The germline CDR1 and CDR2 sequences are MNHEY and SMNVEV (reference sequence). V shed 6 bases and J 6 bases; nucleotides not matched to a gene: 11. The CDR3 protein is CASSPWEGWSEQYF. DNA of the CDR3: TGTGCCAGCAGCCCGTGGGAGGGGTGGAGCGAGCAGTACTTC.

A word on this clone: Other nucleotide sequences in the sample specify the same CDR3. This chain joins TRBV6-5 and TRBJ1-5, with 7 bases matching TRBD1. The CDR3 covers 14 residues. Germline CDR1 MNHEY, CDR2 SVGAGI. V trimming: 0 bases; J trimming: 6 bases; junction bases outside the gene matches: 2. CDR3: CASSYSNRGQPQHF. The CDR3 coding sequence is TGTGCCAGCAGTTACTCTAACAGGGGTCAGCCCCAGCATTTT.

V gene TRBV6-5 combines with J gene TRBJ1-6; possible D gene TRBD1, 6 bases. This CDR3 has 14 amino acids. V gave up 4 bases and J gave up 10 bases, with 14 bases separating them. CDR1 is MNHEY and CDR2 is SVGAGI in the germline V gene. The CDR3 DNA reads TGTGCCAGCAGTTTTTCAACAGGGTCATCACCCCTCCACTTT. It specifies CASSFSTGSSPLHF.

This sequence joins TRBV7-9 and TRBJ1-5; 8 bases are a match to TRBD1. V shed 1 base, J shed 3 bases, and the junction held 5 bases outside the gene matches. Germline loops: CDR1 SEHNR, CDR2 FQNEAQ (reference sequence). This CDR3 has 16 amino acids. In nucleotides, the CDR3 is TGTGCCAGCAGCTTAGGTGGCAGGGGGCCCAATCAGCCCCAGCATTTT. It translates to CASSLGGRGPNQPQHF. Full variable domain (missing parts from reference TRBV7-9 and TRBJ1-5): DTGVSQNPRHKITKRGQNVTFRCDPISEHNRLYWYRQTLGQGPEFLTYFQNEAQLEKSRLLSDRFSAERPKGSFSTLEIQRTEQGDSAMYLCASSLGGRGPNQPQHFGDGTRLSIL.

The genes are TRBV2 and TRBJ2-5; 11 bases line up with TRBD1. The CDR3 has 14 residues. Germline V gene sequence: CDR1 SNHLY, CDR2 FYNNEI. V trimming: 7 bases; J trimming: 5 bases; junction bases outside the gene matches: 6. CDR3 loop: CASIRDRGWETQYF. CDR3 DNA: TGTGCCAGCATCCGGGACAGGGGGTGGGAGACCCAGTACTTC.

The genes are TRBV5-5 and TRBJ2-5; 7 bases line up with TRBD1. In germline, CDR1 is SGHKS, CDR2 YYEKEE (reference sequence). The V gene end was trimmed by 1 base and the J gene end by 4 bases; junction bases not matched to a gene: 7. The CDR3 is 15 residues long. Here the CDR3 DNA reads TGTGCCAGCAGCTTGAGAGGGGGCGGAGCAGAGACCCAGTACTTC. Amino acid sequence: CASSLRGGGAETQYF.

The rearrangement links TRBV14 to TRBJ1-4, with 10 positions matching TRBD1. The CDR3 is 15 amino acids. Germline CDR1 is SGHDN and CDR2 is FVKESK. V trimming: 3 bases; J trimming: 8 bases; junction bases outside the gene matches: 6. The CDR3 is CASSHTGTGVEKLFF. The CDR3 DNA sequence: TGTGCCAGCAGCCACACCGGGACAGGGGTGGAAAAACTGTTTTTT.

This sequence joins TRBV7-2 and TRBJ1-6; no clear D gene. Germline values: CDR1 SGHTA, CDR2 FQGNSA. Trimming shortened V by 1 base and J by 4 bases, and 14 bases separated the two germline ends. The CDR3 contains 17 residues. The CDR3 DNA sequence: TGTGCCAGCAGCTTAGAGGGCCCGGCCTTTTATAATTCACCCCTCCACTTT. Protein sequence: CASSLEGPAFYNSPLHF. The complete variable domain, with remaining parts taken from reference TRBV7-2 and TRBJ1-6, reads GAGVSQSPSNKVTEKGKDVELRCDPISGHTALYWYRQSLGQGLEFLIYFQGNSAPDKSGLPSDRFSAERTGGSVSTLTIQRTQQEDSAVYLCASSLEGPAFYNSPLHFGNGTRLTVT.

This clone was picked up one time. The chain links TRBV18 to TRBJ1-2; 7 bases fit TRBD1. V lost 3 bases, J lost 0 bases, and 7 bases stayed unmatched. This CDR3 has 16 amino acids. The germline CDR1 and CDR2 sequences are KGHSH and LQKENI. CDR3 amino acids: CASSPRETGTNYGYTF. CDR3 in DNA: TGTGCCAGCTCACCCCGCGAGACAGGGACTAACTATGGCTACACCTTC.

V gene TRBV6-1 combines with J gene TRBJ2-7; D not resolved. Germline CDR1 and CDR2: MNHNS and SASEGT. The V end lost 4 bases, the J end lost 6 bases, and 7 bases lay between the germline ends. The CDR3 is 11 residues long. CDR3 sequence reads: CASSVLGEQYF. CDR3 DNA: TGTGCCAGCAGTGTACTCGGCGAGCAGTACTTC.